A single sample is the source of the 4 T cell receptor beta chains below, sequenced in a study of T cell responses to AZD1222 COVID-19 vaccine. Measured with immunoSEQ multiplex PCR; TCRdb has only the in-frame clones, and not every one. This repertoire shows over 150,000 clones, around 90% found once; its top ten account for 4.4%. The material sequenced was peripheral blood, taken on day 0 of MenACWY control vaccination. The source is an adult in good health.

The chain employs TRBV19 and TRBJ2-2; 9 nucleotides align to TRBD1. The germline V gene encodes CDR1 LNHDA and CDR2 SQIVND (reference sequence). The trim removed 5 bases at V and 6 bases at J, leaving 7 bases unmatched. The CDR3 runs 15 residues. CDR3 loop: CASSATTGGSGELFF. CDR3 coding DNA: TGTGCCAGTAGTGCTACAACAGGGGGCTCCGGGGAGCTGTTTTTT. The full variable domain, its missing parts supplied by reference TRBV19 and TRBJ2-2, is DGGITQSPKYLFRKEGQNVTLSCEQNLNHDAMYWYRQDPGQGLRLIYYSQIVNDFQKGDIAEGYSVSREKKESFPLTVTSAQKNPTAFYLCASSATTGGSGELFFGEGSRLTVL.

The J gene is TRBJ2-1, the V gene TRBV28; 8 nucleotides line up with TRBD1. The CDR3 is made up of 19 amino acids. Germline loops: CDR1 MDHEN, CDR2 SYDVKM. The trim removed 5 bases at V and 2 bases at J, leaving 17 bases unmatched. The CDR3 bases are TGTGCCAGCAGTCCCCTTAAGTATGGACAGGGCGAAACCTACAATGAGCAGTTCTTC. Amino acids: CASSPLKYGQGETYNEQFF. Full variable domain (rest looked up from reference TRBV28 and TRBJ2-1): DVKVTQSSRYLVKRTGEKVFLECVQDMDHENMFWYRQDPGLGLRLIYFSYDVKMKEKGDIPEGYSVSREKKERFSLILESASTNQTSMYLCASSPLKYGQGETYNEQFFGPGTRLTVL.

The V gene is TRBV19, the J gene TRBJ1-1, with 10 bases fitting TRBD1. With V trimmed by 5 bases and J by 2 bases, 5 bases remained unmatched. The CDR3 spans 15 residues. From germline, CDR1 is LNHDA and CDR2 SQIVND (reference sequence). The CDR3 loop reads CASSSDRGSNTEAFF. CDR3 in DNA: TGTGCCAGTAGTTCGGACAGGGGGAGTAACACTGAAGCTTTCTTT.

The gene calls are TRBV5-8 and TRBJ1-3; unclear D gene. CDR3 length: 15 residues. Germline V gene data show CDR1 as SGHTS and CDR2 as YDEGEE. The V end was cut by 2 bases, the J end by 1 base, with 10 bases between. CDR3 residues: CASSFRRLSGNTIYF. For the CDR3, the DNA is TGTGCCAGCAGCTTTCGGCGGTTGTCTGGAAACACCATATATTTT. Full variable domain (outside the CDR3, taken from reference TRBV5-8 and TRBJ1-3): EAGVTQSPTHLIKTRGQQATLRCSPISGHTSVYWYQQALGLGLQFLLWYDEGEERNRGNFPPRFSGRQFPNYSSELNVNALELEDSALYLCASSFRRLSGNTIYFGEGSWLTVV.